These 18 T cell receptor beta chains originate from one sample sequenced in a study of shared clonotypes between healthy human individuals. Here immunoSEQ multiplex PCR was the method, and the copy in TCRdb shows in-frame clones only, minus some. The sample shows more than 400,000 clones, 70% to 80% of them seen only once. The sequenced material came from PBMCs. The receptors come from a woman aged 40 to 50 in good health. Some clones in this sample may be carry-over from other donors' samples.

The CDR3 region is CASSQVERNTIYF. The CDR3 region has the DNA TGCGCCAGCAGCCAAGTAGAAAGAAACACCATATATTTT. The V call is TRBV4-1, the J call TRBJ1-3; no firm D call. The germline V gene has CDR1 MGHRA and CDR2 YSYEKL. The CDR3 length is 13 residues. V lost 1 base and J 5 bases, leaving 6 bases between the germline ends.

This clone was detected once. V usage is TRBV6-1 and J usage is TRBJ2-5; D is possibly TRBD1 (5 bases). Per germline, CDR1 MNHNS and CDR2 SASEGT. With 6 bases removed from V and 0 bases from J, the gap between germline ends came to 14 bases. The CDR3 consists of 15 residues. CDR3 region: CASSSQVGNQETQYF. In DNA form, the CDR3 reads TGTGCCAGCAGCTCACAGGTGGGGAACCAAGAGACCCAGTACTTC.

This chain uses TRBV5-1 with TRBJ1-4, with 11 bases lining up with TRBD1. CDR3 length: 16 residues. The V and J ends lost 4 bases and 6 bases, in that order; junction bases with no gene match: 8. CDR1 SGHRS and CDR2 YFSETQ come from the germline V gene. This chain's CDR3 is CASSPRDRGGDEKLFF. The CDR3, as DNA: TGCGCCAGCAGCCCCCGGGACAGGGGGGGGGATGAAAAACTGTTTTTT.

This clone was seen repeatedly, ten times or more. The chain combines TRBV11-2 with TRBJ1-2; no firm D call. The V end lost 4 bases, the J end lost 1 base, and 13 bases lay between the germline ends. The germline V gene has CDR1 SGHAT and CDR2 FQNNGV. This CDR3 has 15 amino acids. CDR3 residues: CASSSTWGSNYGYTF. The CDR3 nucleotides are TGTGCCAGCAGCTCTACATGGGGTAGTAACTATGGCTACACCTTC. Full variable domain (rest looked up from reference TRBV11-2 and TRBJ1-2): EAGVAQSPRYKIIEKRQSVAFWCNPISGHATLYWYQQILGQGPKLLIQFQNNGVVDDSQLPKDRFSAERLKGVDSTLKIQPAKLEDSAVYLCASSSTWGSNYGYTFGSGTRLTVV.

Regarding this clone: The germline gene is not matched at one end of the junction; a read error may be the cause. The CDR3 coding sequence is TGTGCCAGCAGTTTAGGGCTAGCGGGGGGGGAAGAGACCCAGTACTTC. This encodes CASSLGLAGGEETQYF. This chain joins TRBV7-2 and TRBJ2-5; 12 bases are a match to TRBD2. The CDR3 covers 16 residues. Per germline, CDR1 SGHTA and CDR2 FQGNSA.

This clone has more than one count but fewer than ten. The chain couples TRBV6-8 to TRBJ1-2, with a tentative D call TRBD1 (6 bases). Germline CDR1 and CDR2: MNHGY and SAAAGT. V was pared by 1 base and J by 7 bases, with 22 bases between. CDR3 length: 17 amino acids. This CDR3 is CASSYLGRGSRRSGYTF. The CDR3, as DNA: TGTGCCAGCAGTTACTTGGGCAGGGGCTCGCGGCGGTCTGGCTACACCTTC.

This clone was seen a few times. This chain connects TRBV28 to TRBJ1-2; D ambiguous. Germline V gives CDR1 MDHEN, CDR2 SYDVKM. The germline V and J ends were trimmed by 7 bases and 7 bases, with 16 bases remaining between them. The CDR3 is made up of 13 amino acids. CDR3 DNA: TGTGCCAGCACCATATCCGGTGCTGGTGGCTACACCTTC. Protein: CASTISGAGGYTF.

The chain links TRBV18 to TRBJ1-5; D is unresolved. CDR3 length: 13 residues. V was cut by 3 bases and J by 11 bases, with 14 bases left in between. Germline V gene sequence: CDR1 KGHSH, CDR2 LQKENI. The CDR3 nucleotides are TGTGCCAGCTCACCCGGAGAATACAGATCCCAGCATTTT. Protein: CASSPGEYRSQHF.

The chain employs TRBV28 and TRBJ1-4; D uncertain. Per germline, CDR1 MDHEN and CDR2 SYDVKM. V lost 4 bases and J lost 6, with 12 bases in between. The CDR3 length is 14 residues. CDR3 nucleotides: TGTGCCAGCAGTTGGCGGGGATCATATGAAAAACTGTTTTTT. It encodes CASSWRGSYEKLFF. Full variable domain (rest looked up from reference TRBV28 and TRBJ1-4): DVKVTQSSRYLVKRTGEKVFLECVQDMDHENMFWYRQDPGLGLRLIYFSYDVKMKEKGDIPEGYSVSREKKERFSLILESASTNQTSMYLCASSWRGSYEKLFFGSGTQLSVL.

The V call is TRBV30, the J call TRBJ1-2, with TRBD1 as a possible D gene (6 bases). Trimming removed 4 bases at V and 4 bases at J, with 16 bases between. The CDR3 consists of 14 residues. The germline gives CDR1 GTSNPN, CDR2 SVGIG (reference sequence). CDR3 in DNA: TGTGCCTGGACAACCGTCGGGGGCGGCTATGGCTACACCTTC. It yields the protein CAWTTVGGGYGYTF.

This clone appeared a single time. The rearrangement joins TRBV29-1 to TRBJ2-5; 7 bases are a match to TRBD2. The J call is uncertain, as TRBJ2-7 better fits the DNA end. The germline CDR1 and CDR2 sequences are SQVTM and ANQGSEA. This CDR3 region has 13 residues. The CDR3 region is CSGTSGTTYEQYF. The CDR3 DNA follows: TGCAGCGGGACCTCCGGGACTACCTACGAGCAGTACTTC.

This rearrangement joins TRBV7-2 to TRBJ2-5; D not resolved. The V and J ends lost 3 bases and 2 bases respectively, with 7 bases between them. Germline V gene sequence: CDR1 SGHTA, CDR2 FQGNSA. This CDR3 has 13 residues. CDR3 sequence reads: CASSFVPQETQYF. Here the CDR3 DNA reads TGTGCCAGCAGCTTTGTTCCTCAAGAGACCCAGTACTTC.

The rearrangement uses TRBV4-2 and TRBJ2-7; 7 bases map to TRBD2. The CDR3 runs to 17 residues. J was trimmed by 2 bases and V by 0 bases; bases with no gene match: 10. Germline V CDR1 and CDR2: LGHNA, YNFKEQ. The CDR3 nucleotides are TGTGCCAGCAGCCAAGATCGGGGTTGGGACTACACCTACGAGCAGTACTTC. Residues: CASSQDRGWDYTYEQYF.

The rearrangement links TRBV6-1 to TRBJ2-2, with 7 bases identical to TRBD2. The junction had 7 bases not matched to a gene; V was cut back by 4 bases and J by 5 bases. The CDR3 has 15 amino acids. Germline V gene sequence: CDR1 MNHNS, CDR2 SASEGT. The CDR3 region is CASSGRLAGTGELFF. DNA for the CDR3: TGTGCCAGCAGTGGTCGACTAGCTGGTACCGGGGAGCTGTTTTTT.

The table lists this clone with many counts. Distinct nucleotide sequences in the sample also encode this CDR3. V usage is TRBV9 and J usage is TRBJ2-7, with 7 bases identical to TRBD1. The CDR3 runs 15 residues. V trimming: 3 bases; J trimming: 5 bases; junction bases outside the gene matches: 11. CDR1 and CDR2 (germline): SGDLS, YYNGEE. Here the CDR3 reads CASSAAGGSSNEQYF. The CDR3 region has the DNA TGTGCCAGCAGCGCCGCAGGGGGTTCTTCGAACGAGCAGTACTTC.

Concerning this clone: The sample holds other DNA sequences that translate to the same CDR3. The CDR3 loop is CAISPGTDTYEQYF. CDR3 bases: TGTGCCATCAGTCCCGGGACGGATACCTACGAGCAGTACTTC. The gene calls are TRBV10-3 and TRBJ2-7; D possibly uses TRBD1 or TRBD2 (5 bases each). CDR3 length: 14 amino acids. The germline gives CDR1 ENHRY, CDR2 SYGVKD. Trimming pared 5 bases from V and 2 bases from J, leaving 13 bases between.

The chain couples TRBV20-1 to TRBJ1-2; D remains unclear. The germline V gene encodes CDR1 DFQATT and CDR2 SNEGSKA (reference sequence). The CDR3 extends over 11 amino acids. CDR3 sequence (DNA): TGCAATGGGGTAGGGAACTATGGCTACACCTTC. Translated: CNGVGNYGYTF.

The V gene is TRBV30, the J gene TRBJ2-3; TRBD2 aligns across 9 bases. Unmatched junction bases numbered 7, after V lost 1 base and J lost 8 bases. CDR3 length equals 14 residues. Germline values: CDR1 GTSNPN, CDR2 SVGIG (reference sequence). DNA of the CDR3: TGTGCCTGGAGTGAGGGTAGCGGGAGCGGTACGCAGTATTTT. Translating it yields CAWSEGSGSGTQYF.